Following are 25 T cell receptor beta chains from one sample sequenced in a study of T cell changes during pregnancy in multiple sclerosis. The data were produced by immunoSEQ multiplex PCR, yet TCRdb's version contains in-frame clones alone and is incomplete. The sample includes around 100,000 clones, about 90% of them seen just once. The sequenced sample was peripheral blood, obtained in the third trimester of pregnancy. All receptors come from a female donor with multiple sclerosis, enrolled in a pregnancy study.

The J gene is TRBJ2-3, the V gene TRBV5-1; TRBD2 matches 9 bases. Germline loops: CDR1 SGHRS, CDR2 YFSETQ. This CDR3 has 15 amino acids. V lost 5 bases, J lost 4 bases, and 8 bases stayed unmatched. Written as DNA, the CDR3 is TGCGCCAGCAGACTGAGCGGGGGGCGGTCAGATACGCAGTATTTT. This sequence encodes CASRLSGGRSDTQYF.

V gene TRBV19 combines with J gene TRBJ1-5; tentatively, D is TRBD1 (5 bases). Trimming stripped 6 bases from V and 4 bases from J, with 22 bases between. CDR3 size: 17 residues. Germline loops: CDR1 LNHDA, CDR2 SQIVND (reference sequence). As DNA, the CDR3 is TGTGCCAGTAGCCCGCCGGGACTGACCCCTACAAATCAGCCCCAGCATTTT. Its translation: CASSPPGLTPTNQPQHF.

A single count supports this clone. The CDR3 nucleotides are TGTGCCATCAGTGGGTGGCTAGCGGGAGAGGGCAATGAGCAGTTCTTC. It translates to CAISGWLAGEGNEQFF. The chain joins TRBV10-3 to TRBJ2-1, with 10 positions matching TRBD2. V gave up 4 bases and J gave up 6 bases; unmatched junction bases: 9. The CDR3 is 16 amino acids. Germline V gene lookup returns CDR1 ENHRY and CDR2 SYGVKD.

The count of this clone is one. This chain uses TRBV6-6 with TRBJ1-2; unclear D gene. Trimming pared 5 bases from V and 4 bases from J, leaving 14 bases between. This CDR3 is built from 14 residues. Germline V CDR1 and CDR2: MNHNY, SVGAGI (reference sequence). This chain's CDR3 is CASSPREGFYGYTF. The CDR3 DNA sequence: TGTGCCAGCAGTCCCCGGGAGGGTTTCTATGGCTACACCTTC.

In this sample, this clone turned up once. The gene calls are TRBV4-1 and TRBJ2-2, with a possible D match to TRBD2 (5 bases). From germline, CDR1 is MGHRA and CDR2 YSYEKL. Trimming shortened V by 8 bases and J by 7 bases, and 17 bases separated the two germline ends. CDR3 size: 14 residues. The CDR3 DNA reads as TGCGCCAGCTCCAGGCCCGGGAATGACGGGGAGCTGTTTTTT. Its protein product is CASSRPGNDGELFF.

The sample holds a few counts of this clone. The chain combines TRBV13 with TRBJ2-2; D uncertain. CDR3 length: 13 amino acids. Germline V gene lookup returns CDR1 PRHDT and CDR2 FYEKMQ (reference sequence). V lost 4 bases and J 3 bases, leaving 6 bases between the germline ends. The CDR3 here is CASSSSYTGELFF. DNA of the CDR3: TGTGCCAGCAGCTCCTCTTACACCGGGGAGCTGTTTTTT.

This chain connects TRBV2 to TRBJ1-2; tentatively, D is TRBD1 (6 bases). Per germline, CDR1 SNHLY and CDR2 FYNNEI. V was cut by 8 bases and J by 5 bases, with 6 bases left in between. The CDR3 extends over 10 amino acids. The CDR3 DNA reads as TGTGCCAGCGGGACATATGGCTACACCTTC. The encoded protein is CASGTYGYTF.

The rearrangement uses TRBV14 and TRBJ1-2; no reliable D call. V lost 2 bases, J lost 5 bases, and 15 bases lay in between. Germline CDR1 SGHDN, CDR2 FVKESK. The CDR3 is 15 amino acids. CDR3 nucleotides: TGTGCCAGCAGCCAATCGGGAGGGTTCGGATATGGCTACACCTTC. Its protein is CASSQSGGFGYGYTF. The whole variable domain, remainder taken from reference TRBV14 and TRBJ1-2, is EAGVTQFPSHSVIEKGQTVTLRCDPISGHDNLYWYRRVMGKEIKFLLHFVKESKQDESGMPNNRFLAERTGGTYSTLKVQPAELEDSGVYFCASSQSGGFGYGYTFGSGTRLTVV.

The chain employs TRBV10-3 and TRBJ1-1, with TRBD1 matching over 7 bases. After removal of 5 bases from V and 0 bases from J, the junction contained 3 bases not matched to a gene. The CDR3 loop spans 14 amino acids. In germline, CDR1 is ENHRY, CDR2 SYGVKD. The DNA of the CDR3 is TGTGCCATCAGTACGGGACAGTTGAACACTGAAGCTTTCTTT. It encodes CAISTGQLNTEAFF.

The chain carries TRBV28 and TRBJ1-1, with 10 nucleotides matching TRBD1. The CDR3 length is 14 residues. Germline-derived CDR1 and CDR2 are MDHEN and SYDVKM. J was trimmed by 5 bases and V by 0 bases; bases with no gene match: 0. CDR3 DNA: TGTGCCAGCAGTTTATGGGACAGGGGGACTGAAGCTTTCTTT. This gives the protein CASSLWDRGTEAFF.

CDR3 nucleotides: TGTGCCAGCAGCTTCAAACTCCCCGCCGGGGAGCTGTTTTTT. This codes for CASSFKLPAGELFF. J is TRBJ2-2 and V is TRBV7-9; D gene ambiguous. The germline gives CDR1 SEHNR, CDR2 FQNEAQ (reference sequence). V gave up 3 bases and J gave up 6 bases, with 11 bases separating them. The CDR3 is made up of 14 amino acids. Complete variable domain (other parts from reference TRBV7-9 and TRBJ2-2): DTGVSQNPRHKITKRGQNVTFRCDPISEHNRLYWYRQTLGQGPEFLTYFQNEAQLEKSRLLSDRFSAERPKGSFSTLEIQRTEQGDSAMYLCASSFKLPAGELFFGEGSRLTVL.

The chain joins TRBV7-8 to TRBJ2-2, with a weak D call TRBD2 (6 bases). V shed 2 bases and J shed 6 bases, with 10 bases lying between them. The V gene's germline CDR1 is SGHVS and CDR2 FQNEAQ. The CDR3 has 14 amino acids. The CDR3 DNA follows: TGTGCCAGCAGCTTAATTTCGGGGGCCGGGGAGCTGTTTTTT. Translated, it gives CASSLISGAGELFF.

The gene calls are TRBV19 and TRBJ2-3; the D gene is possibly TRBD1 (6 bases). There are 15 residues in the CDR3. Germline loops: CDR1 LNHDA, CDR2 SQIVND (reference sequence). Trimming stripped 0 bases from V and 2 bases from J, with 9 bases between. CDR3 bases: TGTGCCAGTAGTATAGATCAGGGGTCCACAGATACGCAGTATTTT. It codes for CASSIDQGSTDTQYF.

The rearrangement links TRBV6-5 to TRBJ1-4; D is unresolved. V shed 8 bases and J shed 7 bases, with 14 bases lying between them. This CDR3 has 13 amino acids. Germline CDR1 is MNHEY and CDR2 is SVGAGI. Here the CDR3 DNA reads TGTGCCAGCGCCACGACGCTAGGTGAAAAACTGTTTTTT. Protein: CASATTLGEKLFF.

Here the CDR3 reads CASSGPPGERGGELFF. As DNA, the CDR3 is TGTGCCAGCAGTGGCCCGCCGGGGGAGAGGGGCGGGGAGCTGTTTTTT. The J gene is TRBJ2-2, the V gene TRBV6-1; D possibly corresponds to TRBD2 (6 bases). The CDR3 has 16 residues. Germline values: CDR1 MNHNS, CDR2 SASEGT. Trimming pared 4 bases from V and 7 bases from J, leaving 19 bases between.

J is TRBJ1-2 and V is TRBV5-5; 7 bases agree with TRBD1. The length of the CDR3 is 15 residues. V dropped 0 bases and J dropped 0; count of bases not matched to a gene: 2. Germline-derived CDR1 and CDR2 are SGHKS and YYEKEE (reference sequence). This CDR3 is CASSLAQGSNYGYTF. The CDR3 region has the DNA TGTGCCAGCAGCTTGGCACAGGGGTCTAACTATGGCTACACCTTC.

This clone was recorded once. This rearrangement joins TRBV7-6 to TRBJ2-3; D perhaps matches TRBD1 (6 bases). There are 15 residues in the CDR3. V shed 1 base and J shed 2 bases, with 10 bases lying between them. CDR1 and CDR2 (germline): SGHVS, FNYEAQ. The CDR3 DNA is TGTGCCAGCAGCTTAGAGGGGGTCCTCACAGATACGCAGTATTTT. This encodes CASSLEGVLTDTQYF.

The chain employs TRBV9 and TRBJ2-7; D may be TRBD2 (6 bases). This CDR3 region has 15 residues. Trimming left V 2 bases short and J 5 bases short, with 17 bases between. Germline loops: CDR1 SGDLS, CDR2 YYNGEE. CDR3: CASSVGTLGGNEQYF. CDR3 DNA: TGTGCCAGCAGCGTCGGGACTCTCGGAGGGAACGAGCAGTACTTC.

The gene calls are TRBV2 and TRBJ2-1; 13 nucleotides align to TRBD2. V was clipped by 6 bases and J by 0 bases; unmatched bases: 2. Germline CDR1 SNHLY, CDR2 FYNNEI. The CDR3 spans 16 residues. CDR3 bases: TGTGCCAGCAGACTAGCGGGAGGGATCTCCTACAATGAGCAGTTCTTC. Protein product: CASRLAGGISYNEQFF.

The chain is built from TRBV6-1 and TRBJ2-2; D perhaps matches TRBD1 (6 bases). The V end was cut by 5 bases, the J end by 8 bases, with 9 bases between. CDR1 and CDR2 from the germline V gene are MNHNS and SASEGT. CDR3 size: 12 residues. CDR3 sequence reads: CASSTGIGELFF. The CDR3, as DNA: TGTGCCAGCAGTACAGGGATTGGGGAGCTGTTTTTT.

The chain recombines TRBV28 with TRBJ1-1, with D perhaps TRBD1 (5 bases). Germline assignment: CDR1 MDHEN and CDR2 SYDVKM. V lost 7 bases to trimming and J lost 4 bases, with 16 bases between them. The CDR3 consists of 14 residues. The chain's CDR3 is CASTGARGGTEAFF. Here the CDR3 DNA reads TGTGCCAGCACCGGGGCCCGGGGGGGCACTGAAGCTTTCTTT. Combining the CDR3 with reference TRBV28 and TRBJ1-1 gives the whole variable domain DVKVTQSSRYLVKRTGEKVFLECVQDMDHENMFWYRQDPGLGLRLIYFSYDVKMKEKGDIPEGYSVSREKKERFSLILESASTNQTSMYLCASTGARGGTEAFFGQGTRLTVV.

This chain links TRBV7-3 with TRBJ2-1, with D perhaps TRBD2 (6 bases). Germline V gives CDR1 SGHTA, CDR2 FQGTGA. V was pared by 5 bases and J by 0 bases, with 11 bases between. The CDR3 sequence is 15 residues long. CDR3 sequence reads: CASSILASSYNEQFF. The CDR3 nucleotides are TGTGCCAGCAGCATACTAGCTAGCTCCTACAATGAGCAGTTCTTC.

V is TRBV30 and J is TRBJ2-5; D is possibly TRBD2 (5 bases). The CDR3 spans 12 residues. The V end was cut by 4 bases, the J end by 5 bases, with 11 bases between. The germline V gene encodes CDR1 GTSNPN and CDR2 SVGIG (reference sequence). CDR3 in DNA: TGTGCCTGGAAGGGCCCGGGGGAGACCCAGTACTTC. The encoded protein is CAWKGPGETQYF.

The chain couples TRBV2 to TRBJ1-1; no definite D call. There are 11 residues in the CDR3. Trimming stripped 10 bases from V and 1 base from J, with 7 bases between. Germline values: CDR1 SNHLY, CDR2 FYNNEI. CDR3: CATRQNTEAFF. CDR3 DNA sequence: TGTGCCACGCGACAGAACACTGAAGCTTTCTTT.

The chain joins TRBV5-6 to TRBJ2-7; D ambiguous. V was pared by 0 bases and J by 4 bases, with 8 bases between. In germline, CDR1 is SGHDT, CDR2 YYEEEE. CDR3 length: 13 residues. The chain's CDR3 is CASSLANQYEQYF. For the CDR3, the DNA is TGTGCCAGCAGCTTGGCCAATCAATACGAGCAGTACTTC.